The 23 T cell receptor beta chains below all came from one sample that was sequenced in a study of T cells in Graves' hyperthyroidism and ophthalmopathy. Using RNA transcripts as the source, TCR beta CDR3 regions were amplified. The study used the HTBI primer set for a first-round RT-PCR of the TCR CDR3. TCRdb analysed the multiplex PCR reads with MiXCR anew, one entry per CDR3 protein. Counted here are about 610,000 distinct CDR3 sequences, 40% to 55% occurring once; the ten biggest clones make up about 8.3%. The sample taken for sequencing was peripheral blood or thyroid tissue (not recorded which). Receptors were obtained from a woman aged 18-29 years with Graves' hyperthyroidism.

The CDR3 is CASSLIQGNTGELFF. CDR3 sequence (DNA): TGTGCCAGCAGTTTAATTCAGGGGAACACCGGGGAGCTGTTTTTT. The chain combines TRBV27 with TRBJ2-2; D is perhaps TRBD1 (5 bases). Trimming stripped 2 bases from V and 1 base from J, with 8 bases between. Germline CDR1 reads MNHEY; CDR2 reads SMNVEV (reference sequence). The CDR3 is 15 amino acids.

This chain joins TRBV2 and TRBJ2-5; the match to TRBD1 covers 9 bases. CDR3 length: 14 amino acids. With V trimmed by 6 bases and J by 9 bases, 11 bases remained unmatched. The germline CDR1 and CDR2 sequences are SNHLY and FYNNEI. CDR3 region: CASRDRGSNQPQYF. The CDR3 nucleotides read TGTGCCAGCAGAGACAGGGGGAGCAATCAGCCCCAGTACTTC. Full variable domain (outside the CDR3, taken from reference TRBV2 and TRBJ2-5): EPEVTQTPSHQVTQMGQEVILRCVPISNHLYFYWYRQILGQKVEFLVSFYNNEISEKSEIFDDQFSVERPDGSNFTLKIRSTKLEDSAMYFCASRDRGSNQPQYFGPGTRLLVL.

This rearrangement joins TRBV7-9 to TRBJ2-1, with 10 bases fitting TRBD2. The CDR3 covers 12 residues. The V gene end was trimmed by 9 bases and the J gene end by 5 bases; junction bases not matched to a gene: 1. Germline V lookup: CDR1 SEHNR, CDR2 FQNEAQ (reference sequence). CDR3 DNA: TGTGCCAGTACTAGCGGGAACAATGAGCAGTTCTTC. Residues: CASTSGNNEQFF. The full variable domain, its missing parts supplied by reference TRBV7-9 and TRBJ2-1, is DTGVSQNPRHKITKRGQNVTFRCDPISEHNRLYWYRQTLGQGPEFLTYFQNEAQLEKSRLLSDRFSAERPKGSFSTLEIQRTEQGDSAMYLCASTSGNNEQFFGPGTRLTVL.

The chain has TRBV20-1 and TRBJ2-1; D gene unclear. The ends were cut back, 3 bases at V and 10 bases at J, with 10 bases in the middle. Germline CDR1 reads DFQATT; CDR2 reads SNEGSKA (reference sequence). This CDR3 contains 11 residues. As DNA, the CDR3 is TGCAGTGCTAGGATTCTCGGGGAGCAGTTCTTC. It specifies CSARILGEQFF.

This clonotype was recorded many times. The V call is TRBV7-2, the J call TRBJ2-7; 10 bases line up with TRBD2. Germline trimming cut 5 bases from V and 0 bases from J; bases unmatched to any gene: 4. The germline gives CDR1 SGHTA, CDR2 FQGNSA. CDR3 length equals 15 residues. The CDR3: CASSTRTSGSYEQYF. The CDR3 DNA follows: TGTGCCAGCAGCACTCGGACTAGCGGCTCCTACGAGCAGTACTTC.

This chain joins TRBV25-1 and TRBJ2-1; 7 bases line up with TRBD1. V trimming: 8 bases; J trimming: 8 bases; junction bases outside the gene matches: 9. The germline gives CDR1 MGHDK, CDR2 SYGVNS. This CDR3 has 13 amino acids. DNA for the CDR3: TGTGCCAGCCAACAGGGGCTGAGGGATGAGCAGTTCTTC. It codes for CASQQGLRDEQFF.

V and J are TRBV24-1 and TRBJ1-2; D is uncertain. CDR1 is KGHDR and CDR2 is SFDVKD in the germline V gene. The CDR3 totals 14 residues. The V and J ends lost 4 bases and 4 bases respectively, with 12 bases between them. CDR3 sequence (DNA): TGTGCCACCAGTGAACGGACGGGTTCCTATGGCTACACCTTC. It encodes CATSERTGSYGYTF.

This clonotype was picked up one time. The rearrangement uses TRBV7-9 and TRBJ1-1; D might be TRBD1 (5 bases). There are 15 residues in the CDR3. Germline CDR1 and CDR2: SEHNR and FQNEAQ (reference sequence). Trimming removed 2 bases at V and 3 bases at J, with 13 bases between. This chain's CDR3 is CASSLRGGEDTEAFF. The CDR3 DNA follows: TGTGCCAGCAGCTTACGGGGAGGGGAAGACACTGAAGCTTTCTTT.

The chain links TRBV24-1 to TRBJ2-5; unclear D gene. CDR1 KGHDR and CDR2 SFDVKD come from the germline V gene. The CDR3 runs 14 residues. Deletions cut 1 base from V and 13 bases from J, with 18 bases between. The CDR3 is CATSDFGPEETRYF. CDR3 sequence (DNA): TGTGCCACCAGTGATTTCGGCCCAGAAGAGACTCGGTACTTC.

This clonotype was recorded at least ten times. The rearrangement links TRBV19 to TRBJ2-7, with a possible D match to TRBD2 (6 bases). The CDR3 covers 11 residues. V was pared by 9 bases and J by 3 bases, with 9 bases between. Looked up from germline, CDR1 is LNHDA and CDR2 is SQIVND (reference sequence). CDR3: CASGGIYEQYF. As DNA, the CDR3 is TGTGCCAGCGGAGGGATCTACGAGCAGTACTTC.

This clonotype was recorded at least ten times. The J gene is TRBJ2-5, the V gene TRBV7-9, with D tentatively TRBD1 or TRBD2 (5 bases each). Trimming pared 4 bases from V and 5 bases from J, leaving 17 bases between. CDR3 size: 15 residues. In germline, CDR1 is SEHNR, CDR2 FQNEAQ (reference sequence). This chain's CDR3 is CASSSSYGGRETQYF. In nucleotides, the CDR3 is TGTGCCAGCAGCTCCTCGTATGGGGGAAGGGAGACCCAGTACTTC. The variable domain in full, with the rest retrieved from reference TRBV7-9 and TRBJ2-5, is DTGVSQNPRHKITKRGQNVTFRCDPISEHNRLYWYRQTLGQGPEFLTYFQNEAQLEKSRLLSDRFSAERPKGSFSTLEIQRTEQGDSAMYLCASSSSYGGRETQYFGPGTRLLVL.

This chain links TRBV7-3 with TRBJ2-7, with 9 bases matching TRBD2. Trimming removed 4 bases from V and 5 bases from J; junction bases left unmatched: 6. The CDR3 extends over 14 amino acids. Germline V gives CDR1 SGHTA, CDR2 FQGTGA. CDR3 coding DNA: TGTGCCAGCAGCTATAGCGGGAGTAGCCACGAGCAGTACTTC. Its translation is CASSYSGSSHEQYF.

The chain has TRBV29-1 and TRBJ2-5; tentatively, D is TRBD2 (6 bases). V lost 7 bases to trimming and J lost 4 bases, with 16 bases between them. This CDR3 is 13 amino acids long. Germline CDR1 SQVTM, CDR2 ANQGSEA. This CDR3 is CSAVREFLETQYF. The CDR3 nucleotides read TGCAGCGCCGTCCGGGAGTTTTTAGAGACCCAGTACTTC.

CDR3 DNA sequence: TGTGCCAGCAGCGCGGGAGGGTCGGGTGAAAAACTGTTTTTT. The encoded protein is CASSAGGSGEKLFF. The J gene is TRBJ1-4, the V gene TRBV9; D not resolved. CDR1 and CDR2 from the germline V gene are SGDLS and YYNGEE. The ends were cut back, 3 bases at V and 7 bases at J, with 13 bases in the middle. There are 14 residues in the CDR3.

This clonotype was observed at least ten times. The rearrangement uses TRBV9 and TRBJ2-7; a weak D match, TRBD2 (7 bases). The CDR3 length is 15 residues. Germline CDR1 is SGDLS and CDR2 is YYNGEE. V was clipped by 0 bases and J by 7 bases, with 17 bases between them. CDR3 DNA: TGTGCCAGCAGCGTAGGAAGGGGGAGGGCCCAGGAGCAGTACTTC. Its translation is CASSVGRGRAQEQYF.

This clonotype was seen at least ten times. This rearrangement joins TRBV7-2 to TRBJ2-7; TRBD2 matches 10 bases. The germline V gene has CDR1 SGHTA and CDR2 FQGNSA. This CDR3 has 17 amino acids. The J segment lost 4 bases and the V segment lost 4 bases, leaving 13 bases of the junction unmatched. The CDR3 protein is CASSSHHLAGVNYEQYF. The CDR3, as DNA: TGTGCCAGCAGCTCACACCACCTAGCGGGAGTCAATTACGAGCAGTACTTC.

V gene TRBV5-6 combines with J gene TRBJ2-5; D perhaps matches TRBD1 (6 bases). Germline V gene data show CDR1 as SGHDT and CDR2 as YYEEEE. Trimming left V 3 bases short and J 7 bases short, with 13 bases between. The CDR3 extends over 13 amino acids. As DNA, the CDR3 is TGTGCCAGCAGCTATGGTAGGGGGAGGACCCAGTACTTC. It yields the protein CASSYGRGRTQYF.

This clonotype was observed many times. The chain links TRBV7-9 to TRBJ1-1, with a possible D match to TRBD1 (5 bases). Per germline, CDR1 SEHNR and CDR2 FQNEAQ (reference sequence). The V end was cut by 1 base, the J end by 9 bases, with 6 bases between. The CDR3 spans 11 residues. This CDR3 reads CASSLGGKAFF. The CDR3 bases are TGTGCCAGCAGCTTAGGGGGGAAAGCTTTCTTT.

This clonotype appeared many times. The V and J genes are TRBV6-6 and TRBJ2-7; no clear D gene. The CDR3 has 14 residues. The germline V gene has CDR1 MNHNY and CDR2 SVGAGI (reference sequence). Trimming cost V 2 bases and J 1 base, with 9 bases left between them. CDR3 sequence (DNA): TGTGCCAGCAGTTACAAGTTGGAGTCCTACGAGCAGTACTTC. Translation gives CASSYKLESYEQYF.

Points on this clonotype: One end of the junction fails to match germline, which may point to a read error. The chain recombines TRBV4-1 with TRBJ2-5; 7 bases are a match to TRBD1. Germline CDR1 MGHRA, CDR2 YSYEKL. This CDR3 has 15 amino acids. CDR3 coding DNA: TGTGCCAGCAGCCAAGAAACAGGGGCGCAAGAGACCCAGTACTTC. Amino acids: CASSQETGAQETQYF.

This clonotype has ten or more counts. CDR3 sequence (DNA): TGTGCCAGCAGTCGGGGACAGGGGAACTACGAGCAGTACTTC. It codes for CASSRGQGNYEQYF. This rearrangement joins TRBV2 to TRBJ2-7, with 10 positions matching TRBD1. The length of the CDR3 is 14 residues. With 5 bases clipped from V and 3 bases from J, the junction kept 4 bases outside the gene matches. Germline CDR1 is SNHLY and CDR2 is FYNNEI. Variable domain in full (rest from reference TRBV2 and TRBJ2-7): EPEVTQTPSHQVTQMGQEVILRCVPISNHLYFYWYRQILGQKVEFLVSFYNNEISEKSEIFDDQFSVERPDGSNFTLKIRSTKLEDSAMYFCASSRGQGNYEQYFGPGTRLTVT.

The chain combines TRBV7-6 with TRBJ2-7; D possibly corresponds to TRBD2 (5 bases). Per germline, CDR1 SGHVS and CDR2 FNYEAQ. The CDR3 has 14 amino acids. This CDR3 reads CARELGRLSYEQYF. The CDR3 DNA is TGTGCTAGAGAACTAGGGCGACTCTCCTACGAGCAGTACTTC. The whole variable domain, filled in from reference TRBV7-6 and TRBJ2-7, reads GAGVSQSPRYKVTKRGQDVALRCDPISGHVSLYWYRQALGQGPEFLTYFNYEAQQDKSGLPNDRFSAERPEGSISTLTIQRTEQRDSAMYRCARELGRLSYEQYFGPGTRLTVT.

This clonotype was observed once. The rearrangement links TRBV19 to TRBJ1-5; maybe TRBD1 (6 bases). Germline-derived CDR1 and CDR2 are LNHDA and SQIVND (reference sequence). Trimming cost V 3 bases and J 6 bases, with 12 bases left between them. This CDR3 has 14 amino acids. Written as DNA, the CDR3 is TGTGCCAGTAGTATTGGGGGCGCGATTCAGCCCCAGCATTTT. Protein sequence: CASSIGGAIQPQHF.